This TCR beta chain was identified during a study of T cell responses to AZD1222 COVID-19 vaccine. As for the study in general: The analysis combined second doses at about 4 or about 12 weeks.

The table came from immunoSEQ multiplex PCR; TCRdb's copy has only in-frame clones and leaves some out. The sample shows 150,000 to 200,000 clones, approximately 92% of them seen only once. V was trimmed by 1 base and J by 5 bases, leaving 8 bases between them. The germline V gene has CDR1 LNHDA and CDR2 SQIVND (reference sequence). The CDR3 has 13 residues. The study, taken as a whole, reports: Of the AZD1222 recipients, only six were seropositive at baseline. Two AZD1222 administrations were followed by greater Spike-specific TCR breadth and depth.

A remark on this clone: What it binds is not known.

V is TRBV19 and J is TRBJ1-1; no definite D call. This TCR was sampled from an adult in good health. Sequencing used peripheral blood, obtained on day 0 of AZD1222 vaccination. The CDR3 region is CASSIVSETEAFF. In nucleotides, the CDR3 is TGTGCCAGTAGTATAGTGTCAGAGACTGAAGCTTTCTTT.